This T cell receptor (beta chain) was recovered during a study of blood T cells in healthy people across ages. It was with a sample-barcoded 5' primer and a J-beta primer mix that a second PCR of about 6 to 11 cycles was run. MiXCR was run by TCRdb on the 5' RACE reads, yielding one entry per CDR3 protein. Of approximately 900,000 distinct CDR3 sequences in the sample, about 48% are singletons; the top ten hold roughly 13%. V was pared by 7 bases and J by 7 bases, with 10 bases of the junction left unmatched. The CDR3 sequence is 13 residues long. Per germline, CDR1 MNHNS and CDR2 SASEGT. This receptor was identified in a man aged 25-40 years in good health. This rearrangement joins TRBV6-1 to TRBJ2-7; TRBD1 aligns across 7 bases. The sequencing input was blood. CDR3 amino acids: CASNRDSLGEQYF. In DNA, the CDR3 is TGTGCCAGCAACCGGGACAGTCTCGGTGAGCAGTACTTC.